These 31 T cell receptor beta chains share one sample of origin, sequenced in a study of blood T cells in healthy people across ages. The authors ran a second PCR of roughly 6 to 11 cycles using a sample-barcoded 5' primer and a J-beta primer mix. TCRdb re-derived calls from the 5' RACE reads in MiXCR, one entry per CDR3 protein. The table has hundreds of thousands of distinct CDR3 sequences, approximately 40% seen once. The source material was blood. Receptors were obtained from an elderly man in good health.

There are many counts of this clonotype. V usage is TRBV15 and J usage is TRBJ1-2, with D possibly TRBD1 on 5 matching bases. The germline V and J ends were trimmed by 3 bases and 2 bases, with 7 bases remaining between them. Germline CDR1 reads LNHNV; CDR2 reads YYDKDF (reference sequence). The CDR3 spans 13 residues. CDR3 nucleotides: TGTGCCACCAGCAGCAGGGAGAACTATGGCTACACCTTC. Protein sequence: CATSSRENYGYTF. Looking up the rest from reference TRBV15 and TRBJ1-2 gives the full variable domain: DAMVIQNPRYQVTQFGKPVTLSCSQTLNHNVMYWYQQKSSQAPKLLFHYYDKDFNNEADTPDNFQSRRPNTSFCFLDIRSPGLGDTAMYLCATSSRENYGYTFGSGTRLTVV.

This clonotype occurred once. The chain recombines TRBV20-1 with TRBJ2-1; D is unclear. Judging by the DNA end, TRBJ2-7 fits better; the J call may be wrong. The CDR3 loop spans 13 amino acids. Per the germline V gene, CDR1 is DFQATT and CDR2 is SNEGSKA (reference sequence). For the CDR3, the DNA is TGCAGTGCTGATAGATCCCTCTACAATGAGCAGTACTTC. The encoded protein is CSADRSLYNEQYF.

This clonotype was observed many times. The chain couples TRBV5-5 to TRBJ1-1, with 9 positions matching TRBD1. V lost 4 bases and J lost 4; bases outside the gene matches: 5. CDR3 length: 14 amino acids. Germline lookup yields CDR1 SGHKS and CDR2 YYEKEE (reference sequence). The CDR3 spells CASSKDRGITEAFF. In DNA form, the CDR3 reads TGTGCCAGCAGCAAGGACAGGGGTATCACTGAAGCTTTCTTT.

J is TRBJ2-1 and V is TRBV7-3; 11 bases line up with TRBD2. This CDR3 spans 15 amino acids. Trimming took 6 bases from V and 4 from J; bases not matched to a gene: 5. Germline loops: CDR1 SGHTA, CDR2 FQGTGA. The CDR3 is CASSQPSGGYNEQFF. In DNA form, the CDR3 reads TGTGCCAGCAGTCAACCTAGCGGGGGGTACAATGAGCAGTTCTTC. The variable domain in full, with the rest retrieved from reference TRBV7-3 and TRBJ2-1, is GAGVSQTPSNKVTEKGKYVELRCDPISGHTALYWYRQSLGQGPEFLIYFQGTGAADDSGLPNDRFFAVRPEGSVSTLKIQRTERGDSAVYLCASSQPSGGYNEQFFGPGTRLTVL.

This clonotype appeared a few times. Here the CDR3 reads CASSVRAGGFYEQYF. CDR3 nucleotide sequence: TGTGCCAGCAGCGTACGCGCAGGGGGTTTCTACGAGCAGTACTTC. The chain couples TRBV9 to TRBJ2-7; 7 bases fit TRBD1. V lost 1 base and J lost 3; bases outside the gene matches: 7. Germline loops: CDR1 SGDLS, CDR2 YYNGEE. CDR3 size: 15 residues.

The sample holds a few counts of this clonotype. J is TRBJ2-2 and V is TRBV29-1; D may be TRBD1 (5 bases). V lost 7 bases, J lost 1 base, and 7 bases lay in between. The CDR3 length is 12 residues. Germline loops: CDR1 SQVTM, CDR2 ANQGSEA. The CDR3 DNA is TGCAGCGCAGGGCGGAACACCGGGGAGCTGTTTTTT. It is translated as CSAGRNTGELFF.

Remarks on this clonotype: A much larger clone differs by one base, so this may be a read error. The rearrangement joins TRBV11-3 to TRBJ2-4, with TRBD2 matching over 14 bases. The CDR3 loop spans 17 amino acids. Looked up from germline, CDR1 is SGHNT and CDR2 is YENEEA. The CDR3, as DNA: TGTGCCGGCAGCTTAGGGGGACTAGCGGGGGCGGACAATGAGCAGTACTTC. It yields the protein CAGSLGGLAGADNEQYF.

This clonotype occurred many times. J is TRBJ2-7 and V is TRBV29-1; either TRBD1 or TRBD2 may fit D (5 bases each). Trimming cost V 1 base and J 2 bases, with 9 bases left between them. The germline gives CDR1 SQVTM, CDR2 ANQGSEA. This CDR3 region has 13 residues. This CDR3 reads CSVEVGDTYEQYF. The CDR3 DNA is TGCAGCGTTGAAGTGGGGGATACCTACGAGCAGTACTTC.

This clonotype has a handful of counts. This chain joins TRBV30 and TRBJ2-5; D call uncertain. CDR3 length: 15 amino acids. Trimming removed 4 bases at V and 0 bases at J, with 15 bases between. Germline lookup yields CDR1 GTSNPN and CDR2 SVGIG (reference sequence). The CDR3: CAWKGLGQYQETQYF. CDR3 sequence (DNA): TGTGCCTGGAAAGGATTAGGGCAGTACCAAGAGACCCAGTACTTC.

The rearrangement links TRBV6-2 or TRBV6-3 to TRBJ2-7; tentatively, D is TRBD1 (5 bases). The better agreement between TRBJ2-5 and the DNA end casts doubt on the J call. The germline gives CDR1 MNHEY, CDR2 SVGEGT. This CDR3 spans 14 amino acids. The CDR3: CASRPRAVLETQYF. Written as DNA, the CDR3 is TGTGCCAGCAGACCCAGGGCTGTCCTTGAGACCCAGTACTTC.

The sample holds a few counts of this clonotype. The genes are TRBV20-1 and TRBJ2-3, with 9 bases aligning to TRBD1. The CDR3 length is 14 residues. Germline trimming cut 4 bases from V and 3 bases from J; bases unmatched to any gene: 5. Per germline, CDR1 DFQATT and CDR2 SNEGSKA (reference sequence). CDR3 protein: CSATRTGVTDTQYF. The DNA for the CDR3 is TGCAGTGCTACCAGGACAGGGGTAACAGATACGCAGTATTTT.

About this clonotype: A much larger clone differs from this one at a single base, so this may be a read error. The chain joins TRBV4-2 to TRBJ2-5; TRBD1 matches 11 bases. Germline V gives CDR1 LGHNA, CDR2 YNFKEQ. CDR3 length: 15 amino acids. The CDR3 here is CASGQDGQGARTQYF. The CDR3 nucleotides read TGTGCCAGCGGCCAAGACGGACAGGGGGCGCGGACCCAGTACTTC.

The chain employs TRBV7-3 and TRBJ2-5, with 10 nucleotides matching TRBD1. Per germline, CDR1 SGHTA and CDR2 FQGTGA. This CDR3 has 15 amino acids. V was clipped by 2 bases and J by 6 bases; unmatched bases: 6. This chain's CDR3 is CASSLGGTGVQTQYF. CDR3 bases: TGTGCCAGCAGCTTAGGCGGGACAGGGGTGCAGACCCAGTACTTC.

The CDR3 region has the DNA TGCAGTGCAGGGATGACCTACAATGAGCAGTTCTTC. Its translation: CSAGMTYNEQFF. The chain carries TRBV20-1 and TRBJ2-1; D remains unclear. Deletions cut 6 bases from V and 2 bases from J, with 8 bases between. Germline lookup yields CDR1 DFQATT and CDR2 SNEGSKA (reference sequence). The CDR3 spans 12 residues.

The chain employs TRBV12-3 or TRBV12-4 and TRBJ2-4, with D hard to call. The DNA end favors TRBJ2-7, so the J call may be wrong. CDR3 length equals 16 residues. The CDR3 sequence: CASSPLGAATEYEQYF. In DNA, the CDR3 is TGTGCCAGCAGTCCCCTGGGCGCTGCAACCGAATACGAGCAGTACTTC.

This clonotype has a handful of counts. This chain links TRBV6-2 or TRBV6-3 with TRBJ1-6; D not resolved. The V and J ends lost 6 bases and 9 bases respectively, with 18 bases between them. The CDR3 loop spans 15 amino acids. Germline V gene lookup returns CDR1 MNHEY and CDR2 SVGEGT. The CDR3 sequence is CASSYKPGQSSPLHF. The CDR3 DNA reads TGTGCCAGCAGCTACAAACCCGGCCAGAGTTCACCCCTCCACTTT.

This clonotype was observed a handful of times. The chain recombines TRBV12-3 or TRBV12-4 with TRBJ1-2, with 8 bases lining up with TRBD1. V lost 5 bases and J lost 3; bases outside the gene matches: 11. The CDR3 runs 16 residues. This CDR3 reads CASSPGRQGAYYGYTF. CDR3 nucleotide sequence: TGTGCCAGCAGTCCAGGTCGTCAGGGGGCCTACTATGGCTACACCTTC.

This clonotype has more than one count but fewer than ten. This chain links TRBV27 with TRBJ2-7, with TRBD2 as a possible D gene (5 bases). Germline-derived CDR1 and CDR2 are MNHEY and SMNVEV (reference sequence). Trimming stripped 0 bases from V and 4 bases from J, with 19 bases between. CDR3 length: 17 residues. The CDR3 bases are TGTGCCAGCAGTTTATCGAAAACTAGGGCCTCCATATACGAGCAGTACTTC. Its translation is CASSLSKTRASIYEQYF.

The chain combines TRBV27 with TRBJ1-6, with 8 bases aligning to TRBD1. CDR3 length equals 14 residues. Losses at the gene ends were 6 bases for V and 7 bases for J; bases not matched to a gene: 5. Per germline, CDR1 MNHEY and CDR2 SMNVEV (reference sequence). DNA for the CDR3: TGTGCCAGCAGATGGACAGGGAACAATTCACCCCTCCACTTT. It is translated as CASRWTGNNSPLHF.

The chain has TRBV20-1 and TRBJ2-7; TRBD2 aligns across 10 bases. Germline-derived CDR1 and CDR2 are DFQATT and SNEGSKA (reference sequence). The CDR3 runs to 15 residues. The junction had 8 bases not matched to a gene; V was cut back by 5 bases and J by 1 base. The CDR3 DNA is TGCAGTGCTCGCACCGGGACTAGCGAATCCTACGAGCAGTACTTC. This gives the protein CSARTGTSESYEQYF.

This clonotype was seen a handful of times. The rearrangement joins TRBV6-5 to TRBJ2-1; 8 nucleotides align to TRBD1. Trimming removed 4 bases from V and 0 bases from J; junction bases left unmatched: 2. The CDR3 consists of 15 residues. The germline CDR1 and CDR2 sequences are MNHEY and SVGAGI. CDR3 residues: CASSSTGGSYNEQFF. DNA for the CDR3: TGTGCCAGCAGTTCAACAGGGGGCTCCTACAATGAGCAGTTCTTC.

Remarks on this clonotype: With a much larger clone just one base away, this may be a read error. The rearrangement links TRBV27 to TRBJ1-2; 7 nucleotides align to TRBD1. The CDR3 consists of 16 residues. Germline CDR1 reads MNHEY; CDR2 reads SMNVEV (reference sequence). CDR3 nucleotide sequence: TGTGCCAGCAGTTCCACATTCGGACAGGACCAATATGGCTTCACCTTC. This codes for CASSSTFGQDQYGFTF.

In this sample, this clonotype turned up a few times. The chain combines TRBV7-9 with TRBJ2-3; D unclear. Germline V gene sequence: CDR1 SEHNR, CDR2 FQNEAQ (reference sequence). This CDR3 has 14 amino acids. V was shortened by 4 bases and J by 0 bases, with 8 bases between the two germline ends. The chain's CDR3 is CASSSWASTDTQYF. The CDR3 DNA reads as TGTGCCAGCAGCTCATGGGCGAGCACAGATACGCAGTATTTT.

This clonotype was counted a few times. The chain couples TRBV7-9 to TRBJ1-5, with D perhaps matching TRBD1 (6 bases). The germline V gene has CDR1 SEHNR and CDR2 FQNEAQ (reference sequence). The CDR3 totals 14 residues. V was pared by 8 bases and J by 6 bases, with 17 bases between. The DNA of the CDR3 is TGTGCCAGCCAAGAACAGGGACGTGGTCAGCCCCAGCATTTT. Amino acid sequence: CASQEQGRGQPQHF. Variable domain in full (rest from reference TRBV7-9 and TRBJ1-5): DTGVSQNPRHKITKRGQNVTFRCDPISEHNRLYWYRQTLGQGPEFLTYFQNEAQLEKSRLLSDRFSAERPKGSFSTLEIQRTEQGDSAMYLCASQEQGRGQPQHFGDGTRLSIL.

CDR3 DNA: TGTGCCAGCAGCGCCACGGGACAGACCACCTGCGAGCAGTACTTC. Its translation: CASSATGQTTCEQYF. The V call is TRBV9, the J call TRBJ2-4; 7 nucleotides match TRBD1. Matching the DNA end better, TRBJ2-7 makes the J call doubtful. Germline loops: CDR1 SGDLS, CDR2 YYNGEE. The CDR3 extends over 15 amino acids.

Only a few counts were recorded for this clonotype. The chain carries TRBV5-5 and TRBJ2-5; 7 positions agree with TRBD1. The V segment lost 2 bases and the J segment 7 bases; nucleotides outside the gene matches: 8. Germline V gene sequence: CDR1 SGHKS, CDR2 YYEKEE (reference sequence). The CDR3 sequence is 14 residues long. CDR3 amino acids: CASSLLQGWGTQYF. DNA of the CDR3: TGTGCCAGCAGCTTACTACAGGGGTGGGGGACCCAGTACTTC.

In nucleotides, the CDR3 is TGTGCCAGCAGTCCCCGGACAGGGGGCGACTTCTACGAGCAGTACTTC. Residues: CASSPRTGGDFYEQYF. V is TRBV27 and J is TRBJ2-5; 11 nucleotides match TRBD1. The assigned J gene may be wrong: the sequence end matches TRBJ2-7 better. The germline V gene has CDR1 MNHEY and CDR2 SMNVEV (reference sequence). CDR3 length: 16 amino acids.

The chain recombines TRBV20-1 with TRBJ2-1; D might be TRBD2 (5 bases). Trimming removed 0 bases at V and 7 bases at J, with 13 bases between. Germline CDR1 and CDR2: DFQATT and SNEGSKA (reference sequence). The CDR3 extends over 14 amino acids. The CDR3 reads CSARDTGGGNEQFF. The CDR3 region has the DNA TGCAGTGCTAGAGATACCGGAGGTGGTAATGAGCAGTTCTTC.

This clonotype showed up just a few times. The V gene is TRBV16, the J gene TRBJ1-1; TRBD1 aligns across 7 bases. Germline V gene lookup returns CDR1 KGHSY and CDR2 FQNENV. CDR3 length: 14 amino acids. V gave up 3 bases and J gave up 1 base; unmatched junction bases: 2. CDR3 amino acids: CASSQTGTNTEAFF. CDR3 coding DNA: TGTGCCAGCAGCCAGACAGGGACGAACACTGAAGCTTTCTTT.

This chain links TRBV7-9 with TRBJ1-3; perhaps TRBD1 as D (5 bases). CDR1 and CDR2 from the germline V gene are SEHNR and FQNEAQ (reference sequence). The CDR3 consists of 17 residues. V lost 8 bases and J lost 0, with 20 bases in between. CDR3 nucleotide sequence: TGTGCCAGCGGAACTCAGGGAAGGGATTTCTCTGGAAACACCATATATTTT. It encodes CASGTQGRDFSGNTIYF. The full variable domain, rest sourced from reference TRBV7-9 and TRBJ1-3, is DTGVSQNPRHKITKRGQNVTFRCDPISEHNRLYWYRQTLGQGPEFLTYFQNEAQLEKSRLLSDRFSAERPKGSFSTLEIQRTEQGDSAMYLCASGTQGRDFSGNTIYFGEGSWLTVV.

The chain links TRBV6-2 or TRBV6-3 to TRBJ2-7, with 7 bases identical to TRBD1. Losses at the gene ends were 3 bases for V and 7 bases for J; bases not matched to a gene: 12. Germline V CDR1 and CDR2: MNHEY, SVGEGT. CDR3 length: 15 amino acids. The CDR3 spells CASSYSDLRGNEQYF. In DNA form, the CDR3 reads TGTGCCAGCAGTTATTCGGATCTCAGGGGGAATGAGCAGTACTTC.